This entry lists 20 T cell receptor beta chains sequenced from one sample in a study of blood T cell repertoires in COVID-19 (dated by TCRdb to about 2020). The library came from the immunoSEQ multiplex PCR assay. TCRdb stores this immuneACCESS table with in-frame sequences only. Part of the clones is absent; in the studies checked, under half of the shortfall reflects unresolved V genes, and no reason is known for the rest. The sample table lists 110,000 to 150,000 clones, roughly 80% of them with a count of one. 3.5% of the sample comes from the top ten. The sequencing input was peripheral blood. These TCRs come from a man between 65 and 80 years old who had recovered from COVID-19.

This clone was counted between two and nine times. The chain carries TRBV6-2 or TRBV6-3 and TRBJ2-7; 7 bases are shared with TRBD2. The V segment lost 0 bases and the J segment 5 bases; nucleotides outside the gene matches: 10. Germline CDR1 reads MNHEY; CDR2 reads SVGEGT. This CDR3 spans 16 amino acids. The CDR3 loop is CASSYSLGGGQNEQYF. CDR3 in DNA: TGTGCCAGCAGTTACTCGCTTGGGGGAGGGCAGAACGAGCAGTACTTC.

This rearrangement joins TRBV2 to TRBJ2-1, with 9 bases lining up with TRBD2. The J segment lost 13 bases and the V segment lost 8 bases, leaving 3 bases of the junction unmatched. This CDR3 is built from 10 residues. Germline V gives CDR1 SNHLY, CDR2 FYNNEI. CDR3 region: CASFSGSQFF. The CDR3 bases are TGTGCCAGCTTTAGCGGGAGTCAGTTCTTC.

V and J are TRBV29-1 and TRBJ2-1, with D possibly matching TRBD2 (5 bases). The CDR3 loop spans 17 amino acids. Trimming cost V 1 base and J 0 bases, with 16 bases left between them. Germline V gene sequence: CDR1 SQVTM, CDR2 ANQGSEA. DNA for the CDR3: TGCAGCGTTGAAGGGGTTACAGCCCTAGCCTCCTACAATGAGCAGTTCTTC. Protein product: CSVEGVTALASYNEQFF.

The chain recombines TRBV5-1 with TRBJ2-3; 10 bases map to TRBD2. V gave up 5 bases and J gave up 1 base; unmatched junction bases: 1. The CDR3 runs to 14 residues. CDR1 SGHRS and CDR2 YFSETQ come from the germline V gene. DNA for the CDR3: TGCGCCAGCAGGGGGACTAGCGGCACAGATACGCAGTATTTT. This sequence encodes CASRGTSGTDTQYF.

The chain employs TRBV3-1 (or the pseudogene TRBV3-2) and TRBJ2-7, with 14 bases aligning to TRBD2. Unmatched junction bases numbered 17, after V lost 8 bases and J lost 5 bases. The length of the CDR3 is 18 residues. The germline V gene has CDR1 LGHDT and CDR2 YNNKEL (reference sequence). The CDR3: CASRGRNGTSGSLNEQYF. CDR3 nucleotides: TGTGCCAGCCGTGGGAGAAACGGGACTAGCGGGAGTCTCAACGAGCAGTACTTC.

The chain has TRBV6-2 or TRBV6-3 and TRBJ2-7; TRBD1 matches 8 bases. Per the germline V gene, CDR1 is MNHEY and CDR2 is SVGEGT. Trimming took 5 bases from V and 4 from J; bases not matched to a gene: 7. CDR3 length: 14 residues. CDR3 coding DNA: TGTGCCAGCAGTAGACTCCGGGACAGGTACGAGCAGTACTTC. The encoded protein is CASSRLRDRYEQYF.

The V and J genes are TRBV30 and TRBJ2-1; D perhaps matches TRBD1 (5 bases). In germline, CDR1 is GTSNPN, CDR2 SVGIG (reference sequence). V was trimmed by 5 bases and J by 0 bases, leaving 8 bases between them. The CDR3 length is 13 residues. CDR3 protein: CAWEDNSYNEQFF. DNA of the CDR3: TGTGCCTGGGAGGACAACTCCTACAATGAGCAGTTCTTC.

This clone was detected once. The chain recombines TRBV7-9 with TRBJ2-7; 7 bases align to TRBD2. CDR1 and CDR2 from the germline V gene are SEHNR and FQNEAQ (reference sequence). This CDR3 is built from 16 residues. Losses at the gene ends were 4 bases for V and 4 bases for J; bases not matched to a gene: 13. CDR3 loop: CASSSGLGLADYEQYF. As DNA, the CDR3 is TGTGCCAGCAGCTCTGGACTCGGGCTAGCGGATTACGAGCAGTACTTC.

V gene TRBV6-5 combines with J gene TRBJ2-7, with 9 bases that match TRBD1. The CDR3 is made up of 14 amino acids. Looked up from germline, CDR1 is MNHEY and CDR2 is SVGAGI. Unmatched junction bases numbered 3, after V lost 5 bases and J lost 1 base. The chain's CDR3 is CASSQTGGSYEQYF. DNA for the CDR3: TGTGCCAGCAGTCAGACAGGGGGGTCCTACGAGCAGTACTTC.

The chain joins TRBV27 to TRBJ2-7; a possible D gene is TRBD1 (5 bases). The CDR3 has 12 residues. Per the germline V gene, CDR1 is MNHEY and CDR2 is SMNVEV (reference sequence). Trimming cost V 11 bases and J 6 bases, with 17 bases left between them. This CDR3 is CAAGPGSGEQYF. Written as DNA, the CDR3 is TGTGCCGCTGGGCCAGGGTCCGGCGAGCAGTACTTC.

The sample holds one count of this clone. The rearrangement joins TRBV3-1 (or the pseudogene TRBV3-2) to TRBJ1-3, with unresolved D. This CDR3 has 15 amino acids. The V gene's germline CDR1 is LGHDT and CDR2 YNNKEL (reference sequence). The ends were cut back, 4 bases at V and 4 bases at J, with 14 bases in the middle. The CDR3 nucleotides are TGTGCCAGCAGCCCTTCCGGGATTGGAGGAAACACCATATATTTT. Its translation is CASSPSGIGGNTIYF.

The chain uses TRBV6-1 and TRBJ1-1; tentative D call: TRBD1 (6 bases). The CDR3 length is 15 residues. The germline V gene encodes CDR1 MNHNS and CDR2 SASEGT. V dropped 3 bases and J dropped 0 bases, with 11 bases sitting between them. The CDR3 bases are TGTGCCAGCAGTGATCCTGGGGGCATGAACACTGAAGCTTTCTTT. This translates into CASSDPGGMNTEAFF.

The chain joins TRBV5-1 to TRBJ2-1; weak D call: TRBD1 (5 bases). The CDR3 loop spans 13 amino acids. Trimming took 4 bases from V and 3 from J, leaving 8 bases between them. Germline lookup yields CDR1 SGHRS and CDR2 YFSETQ. CDR3 in DNA: TGCGCCAGCAGCAAGGACAACTACAATGAGCAGTTCTTC. Protein sequence: CASSKDNYNEQFF. Combining the CDR3 with reference TRBV5-1 and TRBJ2-1 gives the whole variable domain KAGVTQTPRYLIKTRGQQVTLSCSPISGHRSVSWYQQTPGQGLQFLFEYFSETQRNKGNFPGRFSGRQFSNSRSEMNVSTLELGDSALYLCASSKDNYNEQFFGPGTRLTVL.

The chain has TRBV7-8 and TRBJ1-4, with D maybe TRBD1 (6 bases). This CDR3 is built from 14 residues. V lost 5 bases and J 7 bases, leaving 14 bases between the germline ends. Germline CDR1 SGHVS, CDR2 FQNEAQ. CDR3: CASSRLQGSEKLFF. CDR3 coding DNA: TGTGCCAGCAGCCGCCTACAGGGAAGTGAAAAACTGTTTTTT. The complete variable domain, with remaining parts taken from reference TRBV7-8 and TRBJ1-4, reads GAGVSQSPRYKVAKRGQDVALRCDPISGHVSLFWYQQALGQGPEFLTYFQNEAQLDKSGLPSDRFFAERPEGSVSTLKIQRTQQEDSAVYLCASSRLQGSEKLFFGSGTQLSVL.

The chain employs TRBV5-1 and TRBJ2-1; D uncertain. Germline CDR1 and CDR2: SGHRS and YFSETQ. The CDR3 loop spans 14 amino acids. Trimming took off 0 bases at V and 3 bases at J, with 7 bases between the two ends. CDR3 residues: CASSLGANYNEQFF. For the CDR3, the DNA is TGCGCCAGCAGCTTGGGTGCGAACTACAATGAGCAGTTCTTC.

This chain links TRBV4-1 with TRBJ2-1; TRBD2 matches at 10 bases. The V gene's germline CDR1 is MGHRA and CDR2 YSYEKL. V was pared by 1 base and J by 10 bases, with 10 bases of the junction left unmatched. The CDR3 extends over 16 amino acids. In DNA form, the CDR3 reads TGCGCCAGCAGCCAAGTCGGGGCTAGCGGGAGCAGAGAGCAGTTCTTC. Translated, it gives CASSQVGASGSREQFF.

This clone has a handful of counts. The chain joins TRBV2 to TRBJ1-5; tentatively, D is TRBD1 (6 bases). Deletions cut 6 bases from V and 1 base from J, with 10 bases between. The CDR3 is made up of 14 amino acids. The germline gives CDR1 SNHLY, CDR2 FYNNEI. The CDR3 DNA reads as TGTGCCAGCAGGGGGGCGGTCAGCAATCAGCCCCAGCATTTT. It is translated as CASRGAVSNQPQHF. Full variable domain (remainder filled in from reference TRBV2 and TRBJ1-5): EPEVTQTPSHQVTQMGQEVILRCVPISNHLYFYWYRQILGQKVEFLVSFYNNEISEKSEIFDDQFSVERPDGSNFTLKIRSTKLEDSAMYFCASRGAVSNQPQHFGDGTRLSIL.

This chain uses TRBV9 with TRBJ2-1; 9 bases line up with TRBD1. Germline assignment: CDR1 SGDLS and CDR2 YYNGEE. The CDR3 sequence is 15 residues long. V shed 1 base and J 4 bases; nucleotides not matched to a gene: 3. Written as DNA, the CDR3 is TGTGCCAGCAGCGTAAGGGGACAGGGATACAATGAGCAGTTCTTC. This translates into CASSVRGQGYNEQFF.

This chain connects TRBV7-9 to TRBJ2-7; possible D gene TRBD2, 6 bases. The CDR3 is 15 amino acids. V was pared by 6 bases and J by 0 bases, with 15 bases between. Germline CDR1 SEHNR, CDR2 FQNEAQ (reference sequence). In DNA form, the CDR3 reads TGTGCCAGCAGTCAAACTAGCAGAAGCTCCTACGAGCAGTACTTC. Encoded protein: CASSQTSRSSYEQYF.

In this sample, this clone turned up many times. The chain joins TRBV27 to TRBJ2-3, with TRBD1 matching over 7 bases. The CDR3 has 13 amino acids. Germline lookup yields CDR1 MNHEY and CDR2 SMNVEV (reference sequence). The trim removed 5 bases at V and 2 bases at J, leaving 1 base unmatched. CDR3 coding DNA: TGTGCCAGCAGTCAGGGGGACACAGATACGCAGTATTTT. It specifies CASSQGDTDTQYF.